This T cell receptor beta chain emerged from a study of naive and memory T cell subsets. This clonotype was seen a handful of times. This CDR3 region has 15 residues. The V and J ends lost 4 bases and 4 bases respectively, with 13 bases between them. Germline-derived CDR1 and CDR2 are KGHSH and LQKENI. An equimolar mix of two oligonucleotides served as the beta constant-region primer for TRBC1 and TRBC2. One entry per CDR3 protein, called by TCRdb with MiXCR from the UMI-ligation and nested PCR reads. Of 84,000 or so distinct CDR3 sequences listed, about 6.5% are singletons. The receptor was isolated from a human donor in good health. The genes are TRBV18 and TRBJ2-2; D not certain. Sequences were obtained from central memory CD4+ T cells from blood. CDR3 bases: TGTGCCAGCTCACGATGGACGGCCGGCACCGGGGAGCTGTTTTTT. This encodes CASSRWTAGTGELFF. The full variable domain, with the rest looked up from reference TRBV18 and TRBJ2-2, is NAGVMQNPRHLVRRRGQEARLRCSPMKGHSHVYWYRQLPEEGLKFMVYLQKENIIDESGMPKERFSAEFPKEGPSILRIQQVVRGDSAAYFCASSRWTAGTGELFFGEGSRLTVL.